This T cell receptor (beta chain) emerged from a study of blood T cell repertoires in COVID-19. Overall study context: The samples span acute and convalescent COVID-19 from the United States, Italy and Spain. Sample material is recorded as cDNA or gDNA derived from T cells, B-cell-depleted T cells, or PBMCs.

The trim removed 4 bases at V and 7 bases at J, leaving 11 bases unmatched. This CDR3 is 15 amino acids long. Germline V gives CDR1 SGHRS, CDR2 YFSETQ. Methods used by the authors: The authors estimated nucleated cell counts from reference gene primer amplification. Repertoires were generated with immunoSEQ multiplex PCR, while TCRdb's copy carries only in-frame clones and drops some. From that table come the V and J calls and clone size; the DNA was used to work out D and trimming. The sample shows some 80,000 clones, around 88% of them seen only once. What was sequenced was peripheral blood. The chain couples TRBV5-1 to TRBJ2-3, with TRBD1 identical over 8 bases. The clonotype comes from a woman aged 80 or over with active or convalescent COVID-19. The CDR3 reads CASSPGQGEGYTQYF. DNA of the CDR3: TGCGCCAGCAGCCCCGGACAGGGCGAGGGATATACGCAGTATTTT.